This TCR beta chain was sequenced in a study of shared clonotypes between healthy human individuals. Study overall: With ages of 18 to 49, the donors were a couple of women and three men.

TCRdb's table, derived via immunoSEQ multiplex PCR, lists solely in-frame clones and lacks some. The data hold some 630,000 clones, with approximately 96% observed a single time. Trimming stripped 5 bases from V and 8 bases from J, with 6 bases between. The CDR3 spans 10 residues. From germline, CDR1 is MNHEY and CDR2 SMNVEV (reference sequence). The naive CD8 population came from CD45RO-negative cells selected for CCR7, without terminally differentiated effector memory CD45RA+ cells. This chain links TRBV27 with TRBJ1-1; D may be TRBD1 (6 bases). Source material: naive CD8+ T cells sorted from blood. The clonotype was recovered from a woman aged 25-40 years in good health. This chain's CDR3 is CASSQGEAFF. In nucleotides, the CDR3 is TGTGCCAGCAGTCAGGGGGAAGCTTTCTTT.